The 20 T cell receptor beta chains presented below share a single source sample, sequenced in a study of regulatory T cells in long-lasting Graves disease. CDR3 regions were amplified by Arm-PCR using iRepertoire HTBI primers to build TCR beta libraries. TCRdb re-derived calls from the multiplex PCR reads in MiXCR, one entry per CDR3 protein. The table shows about 400,000 distinct CDR3 sequences, with about 15% occurring only once. Time point reported: newly diagnosed GD, antithyroid drugs for less than 3 months. PBMCs provided the RNA from which the TCR library was made. These data were also filed under a second study, of T cells in Graves' hyperthyroidism and ophthalmopathy.

Source: peripheral blood mononuclear cells (PBMCs), taken at new diagnosis, from a patient treated with antithyroid drugs. The receptors here all came from a middle-aged woman with Graves disease.

The genes are TRBV7-8 and TRBJ2-7, with TRBD1 matching over 7 bases. The CDR3 is 14 residues long. The germline CDR1 and CDR2 sequences are SGHVS and FQNEAQ. V lost 6 bases and J lost 2; bases outside the gene matches: 7. CDR3 in DNA: TGTGCCAGCAGTTTGCGGACAGGAACCTACGAGCAGTACGTC. This translates into CASSLRTGTYEQYV.

This clonotype was found many times. This chain connects TRBV12-3 or TRBV12-4 to TRBJ2-7; the D gene is possibly TRBD2 (6 bases). This CDR3 contains 13 residues. V lost 4 bases, J lost 2 bases, and 9 bases lay in between. The CDR3 spells CASSWDLAYEQYF. In DNA form, the CDR3 reads TGTGCCAGCAGTTGGGACTTGGCCTACGAGCAGTACTTC.

This clonotype turned up a few times. V gene TRBV30 combines with J gene TRBJ2-2, with TRBD2 matching over 10 bases. The CDR3 is 16 amino acids. Germline V gene data show CDR1 as GTSNPN and CDR2 as SVGIG (reference sequence). The ends lost 7 bases at V and 3 bases at J; junction bases unmatched: 11. CDR3 amino acids: CASTLGLADYTGELFF. The CDR3 region has the DNA TGTGCCTCCACACTAGGACTAGCGGATTACACCGGGGAGCTGTTTTTT.

The sample holds many counts of this clonotype. The chain combines TRBV11-2 with TRBJ2-1; perhaps D is TRBD1 or TRBD2 (5 bases each). V lost 5 bases and J lost 9, with 14 bases in between. This CDR3 contains 13 residues. Germline CDR1 reads SGHAT; CDR2 reads FQNNGV. The CDR3 protein is CASSPGTLTEQFF. CDR3 nucleotide sequence: TGTGCCAGCAGCCCCGGGACCCTCACTGAGCAGTTCTTC.

This clonotype was counted many times. The rearrangement joins TRBV5-1 to TRBJ2-5; 10 nucleotides agree with TRBD2. The V and J ends lost 7 bases and 5 bases, in that order; junction bases with no gene match: 11. Germline CDR1 and CDR2: SGHRS and YFSETQ. This CDR3 has 15 amino acids. The CDR3, as DNA: TGCGCCAGCGGGGACGGGACTAGCGAATCGGAGACCCAGTACTTC. This gives the protein CASGDGTSESETQYF.

The chain links TRBV12-3 or TRBV12-4 to TRBJ2-3, with no clear D. Trimming pared 6 bases from V and 1 base from J, leaving 14 bases between. The CDR3 runs 15 residues. CDR3 in DNA: TGTGCCAGCAGCCAGACACCCGACGGCACAGATACGCAGTATTTT. The encoded protein is CASSQTPDGTDTQYF.

This clonotype appeared many times. In DNA, the CDR3 is TGTGCCAGTAGTATAGATATCGGCAACAATCAGCCCCAGCATTTT. Protein product: CASSIDIGNNQPQHF. The chain has TRBV19 and TRBJ1-5; the D is unclear. CDR1 is LNHDA, CDR2 SQIVND, per germline (reference sequence). This CDR3 is built from 15 residues. Trimming shortened V by 0 bases and J by 3 bases, and 9 bases separated the two germline ends.

In regard to this clonotype: This may be a read error: a much more frequent sequence differs by one nucleotide. The conserved phenylalanine or tryptophan is not found at the CDR3 terminus, so this likely reflects a read error. This rearrangement joins TRBV5-6 to TRBJ1-1; TRBD1 aligns across 7 bases. From germline, CDR1 is SGHDT and CDR2 YYEEEE. Unmatched junction bases numbered 6, after V lost 3 bases and J lost 7 bases. The length of the CDR3 is 13 residues. The CDR3 region is CASSSGTAFEAFL. The CDR3 DNA reads TGTGCCAGCAGCTCCGGGACAGCCTTTGAAGCTTTCTTG.

The chain is built from TRBV28 and TRBJ2-4; 8 bases agree with TRBD1. With 5 bases clipped from V and 13 bases from J, the junction kept 16 bases outside the gene matches. The CDR3 is made up of 15 amino acids. Germline V gene data show CDR1 as MDHEN and CDR2 as SYDVKM. As DNA, the CDR3 is TGTGCCAGCAGTGCTCAGGGGGCGCCCTGGGATGAGCAGTACTTC. Protein sequence: CASSAQGAPWDEQYF.

Many counts were recorded for this clonotype. The junction differs from germline at one of its ends, possibly a read error. This chain joins TRBV7-8 and TRBJ2-2, with 13 bases that match TRBD2. Looked up from germline, CDR1 is SGHVS and CDR2 is FQNEAQ. CDR3 length: 17 residues. In nucleotides, the CDR3 is TGTGCCAGCAGCTTAGTAGGGACTAGCGGGAACGCCGGGGAGCTGTTTTTT. Translating gives CASSLVGTSGNAGELFF.

This clonotype came up many times. The genes are TRBV28 and TRBJ2-5; TRBD2 aligns across 8 bases. With 4 bases clipped from V and 10 bases from J, the junction kept 5 bases outside the gene matches. The CDR3 has 12 residues. Germline-derived CDR1 and CDR2 are MDHEN and SYDVKM. The DNA for the CDR3 is TGTGCCAGCAGTTCCTCCGGGGGGGGCCAGTACTTC. This gives the protein CASSSSGGGQYF. Based on the CDR3 plus reference TRBV28 and TRBJ2-5, the full variable domain is DVKVTQSSRYLVKRTGEKVFLECVQDMDHENMFWYRQDPGLGLRLIYFSYDVKMKEKGDIPEGYSVSREKKERFSLILESASTNQTSMYLCASSSSGGGQYFGPGTRLLVL.

The chain uses TRBV7-9 and TRBJ2-3; TRBD2 agrees at 8 bases. This CDR3 contains 16 residues. From germline, CDR1 is SEHNR and CDR2 FQNEAQ (reference sequence). V was clipped by 1 base and J by 0 bases; unmatched bases: 3. In DNA, the CDR3 is TGTGCCAGCAGCTTAGTACTAGCGGTTAGCACAGATACGCAGTATTTT. It is translated as CASSLVLAVSTDTQYF.

This clonotype was found many times. The rearrangement joins TRBV13 to TRBJ2-7; TRBD2 matches 9 bases. V lost 5 bases, J lost 1 base, and 6 bases stayed unmatched. The CDR3 consists of 15 residues. Germline V lookup: CDR1 PRHDT, CDR2 FYEKMQ (reference sequence). CDR3 nucleotide sequence: TGTGCCAGCAGCGGGTTAGCGGGAGATTCCTACGAGCAGTACTTC. This encodes CASSGLAGDSYEQYF.

Notes on this clonotype: One junction end disagrees with the germline gene, perhaps due to a read error. V and J are TRBV6-2 or TRBV6-3 and TRBJ1-3; D ambiguous. Per the germline V gene, CDR1 is MNHEY and CDR2 is SVGEGT. The CDR3 sequence is 12 residues long. The chain's CDR3 is CVSSERGNTIYF. For the CDR3, the DNA is TGTGTCAGCAGTGAGAGGGGAAACACCATATATTTT.

The rearrangement links TRBV27 to TRBJ1-1; D gene ambiguous. CDR1 and CDR2 from the germline V gene are MNHEY and SMNVEV (reference sequence). The V and J ends lost 3 bases and 0 bases respectively, with 5 bases between them. CDR3 size: 13 residues. The chain's CDR3 is CASSLILNTEAFF. Written as DNA, the CDR3 is TGTGCCAGCAGTTTGATTCTGAACACTGAAGCTTTCTTT.

This clonotype was observed many times. J is TRBJ2-1 and V is TRBV12-3 or TRBV12-4; tentatively, D is TRBD2 (5 bases). The ends were cut back, 2 bases at V and 0 bases at J, with 14 bases in the middle. The CDR3 length is 17 residues. The CDR3 loop reads CASSLFEGEISYNEQFF. The CDR3, as DNA: TGTGCCAGCAGTTTATTCGAGGGAGAGATCTCCTACAATGAGCAGTTCTTC.

This clonotype appeared many times. The rearrangement links TRBV19 to TRBJ2-7; TRBD1 agrees at 10 bases. Trimming removed 5 bases from V and 7 bases from J; junction bases left unmatched: 8. CDR1 is LNHDA and CDR2 is SQIVND in the germline V gene (reference sequence). The CDR3 consists of 14 residues. This CDR3 reads CASSDRDRGEEQYF. The CDR3 DNA reads TGTGCCAGTAGTGACCGGGACAGGGGTGAAGAGCAGTACTTC.

On this clonotype: This probably arose from a read error, given a far larger clone one base away. The rearrangement uses TRBV11-2 and TRBJ1-1; D gene uncertain. This CDR3 region has 14 residues. Germline CDR1 is SGHAT and CDR2 is FQNNGV. CDR3 bases: TGTGCCAGCAAATCCGGGCTTTGGCACACTAAAGCTTTCTTT. Its translation is CASKSGLWHTKAFF.

This clonotype was recorded at least ten times. The chain uses TRBV20-1 and TRBJ1-5, with D perhaps TRBD1 (6 bases). V was pared by 4 bases and J by 7 bases, with 17 bases between. The CDR3 is 14 amino acids. In germline, CDR1 is DFQATT, CDR2 SNEGSKA (reference sequence). The chain's CDR3 is CSATRNRERQPQHF. The CDR3 DNA reads TGCAGTGCTACAAGGAACAGGGAGAGACAGCCCCAGCATTTT.

V and J are TRBV28 and TRBJ1-2, with TRBD1 as a possible D gene (6 bases). The germline CDR1 and CDR2 sequences are MDHEN and SYDVKM. The CDR3 is 13 amino acids. The V gene lost 3 bases and the J gene lost 14 bases, with 19 bases spanning the gap. The CDR3: CASSLRQGLRVTF. Here the CDR3 DNA reads TGTGCCAGCAGTTTGCGCCAGGGGCTTCGGGTTACCTTC.